This T cell receptor beta chain was recovered during a study of blood T cell repertoires in COVID-19. The CDR3 is 14 residues long. With V trimmed by 4 bases and J by 2 bases, 1 base remained unmatched. In germline, CDR1 is SEHNR, CDR2 FQNEAQ (reference sequence). Under the authors' procedure: By means of reference gene primer amplification, nucleated cell counts were estimated. Sequenced by immunoSEQ multiplex PCR; TCRdb stores in-frame clones only, minus some. The V and J calls and clone size are taken from that table; D and trimming were inferred from the DNA. The data show almost 70,000 clones, around 88% seen once.

The chain carries TRBV7-9 and TRBJ2-5; 10 positions match TRBD1. The sequenced sample was peripheral blood. The sequence was collected from a woman in her 70s with acute or convalescent COVID-19. The CDR3 region has the DNA TGTGCCAGCAGCTCGGGACAGGGGCAAGAGACCCAGTACTTC. It specifies CASSSGQGQETQYF.